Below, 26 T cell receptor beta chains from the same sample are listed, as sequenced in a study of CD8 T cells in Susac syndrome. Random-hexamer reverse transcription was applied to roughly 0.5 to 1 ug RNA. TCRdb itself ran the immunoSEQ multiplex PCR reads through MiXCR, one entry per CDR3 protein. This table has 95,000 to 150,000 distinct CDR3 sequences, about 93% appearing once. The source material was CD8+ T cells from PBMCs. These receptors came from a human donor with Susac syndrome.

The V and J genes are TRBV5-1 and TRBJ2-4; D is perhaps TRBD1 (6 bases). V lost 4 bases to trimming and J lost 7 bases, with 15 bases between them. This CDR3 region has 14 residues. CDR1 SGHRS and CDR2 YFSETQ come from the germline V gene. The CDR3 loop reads CASSPVGQGNIQYF. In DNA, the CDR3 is TGCGCCAGCAGCCCGGTAGGGCAGGGGAACATTCAGTACTTC. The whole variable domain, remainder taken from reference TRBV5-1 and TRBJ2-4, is KAGVTQTPRYLIKTRGQQVTLSCSPISGHRSVSWYQQTPGQGLQFLFEYFSETQRNKGNFPGRFSGRQFSNSRSEMNVSTLELGDSALYLCASSPVGQGNIQYFGAGTRLSVL.

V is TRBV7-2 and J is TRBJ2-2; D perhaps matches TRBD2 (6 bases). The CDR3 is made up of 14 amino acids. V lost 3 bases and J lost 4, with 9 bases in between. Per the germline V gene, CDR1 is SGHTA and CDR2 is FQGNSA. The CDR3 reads CASSFSGLTGELFF. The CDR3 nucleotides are TGTGCCAGCAGCTTTAGCGGCCTCACCGGGGAGCTGTTTTTT.

In DNA, the CDR3 is TGTGCCTGCCAAGCAGCAGGGAGAGGGTATGGCTACACCTTC. It codes for CACQAAGRGYGYTF. The rearrangement joins TRBV30 to TRBJ1-2; D possibly corresponds to TRBD1 (5 bases). Germline CDR1 is GTSNPN and CDR2 is SVGIG (reference sequence). V was cut by 6 bases and J by 5 bases, with 19 bases left in between. CDR3 length equals 14 residues.

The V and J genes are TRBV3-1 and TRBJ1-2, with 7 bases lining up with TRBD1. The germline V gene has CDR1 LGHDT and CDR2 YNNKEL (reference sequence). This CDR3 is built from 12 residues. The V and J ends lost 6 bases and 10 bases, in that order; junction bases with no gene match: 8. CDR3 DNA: TGTGCCAGCAGGCAGAAAGGGGGCGACTACACCTTC. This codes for CASRQKGGDYTF.

DNA for the CDR3: TGTGCCAGCAACAGCTATCTCTATGGCTACACCTTC. This codes for CASNSYLYGYTF. The rearrangement joins TRBV9 to TRBJ1-2; D is uncertain. V was shortened by 6 bases and J by 4 bases, with 10 bases between the two germline ends. The CDR3 contains 12 residues. Germline CDR1 is SGDLS and CDR2 is YYNGEE.

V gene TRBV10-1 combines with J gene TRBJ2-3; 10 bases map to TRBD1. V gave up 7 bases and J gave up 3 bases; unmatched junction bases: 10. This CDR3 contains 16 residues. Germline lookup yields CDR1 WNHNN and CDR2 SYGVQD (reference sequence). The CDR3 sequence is CASIPSRDRGTDTQYF. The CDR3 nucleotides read TGCGCCAGCATCCCCTCCCGGGACAGGGGAACAGATACGCAGTATTTT.

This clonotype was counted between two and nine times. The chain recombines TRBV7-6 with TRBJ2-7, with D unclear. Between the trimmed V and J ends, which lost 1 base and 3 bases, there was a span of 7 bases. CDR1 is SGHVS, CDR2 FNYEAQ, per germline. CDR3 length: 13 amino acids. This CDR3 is CASSLGQNYEQYF. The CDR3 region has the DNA TGTGCCAGCAGCTTAGGGCAGAACTACGAGCAGTACTTC.

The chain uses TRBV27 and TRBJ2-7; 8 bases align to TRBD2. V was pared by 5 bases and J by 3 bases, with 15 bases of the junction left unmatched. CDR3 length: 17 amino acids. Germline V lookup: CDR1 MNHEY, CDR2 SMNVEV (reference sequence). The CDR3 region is CASSPPREAGGYYEQYF. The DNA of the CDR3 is TGTGCCAGCAGTCCCCCTCGGGAGGCGGGAGGATACTACGAGCAGTACTTC.

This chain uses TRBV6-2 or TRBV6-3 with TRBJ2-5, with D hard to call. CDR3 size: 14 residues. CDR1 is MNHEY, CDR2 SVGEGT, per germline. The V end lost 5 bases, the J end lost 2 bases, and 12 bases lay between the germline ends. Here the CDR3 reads CASSDKGPQETQYF. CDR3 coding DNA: TGTGCCAGCAGTGACAAAGGGCCGCAAGAGACCCAGTACTTC.

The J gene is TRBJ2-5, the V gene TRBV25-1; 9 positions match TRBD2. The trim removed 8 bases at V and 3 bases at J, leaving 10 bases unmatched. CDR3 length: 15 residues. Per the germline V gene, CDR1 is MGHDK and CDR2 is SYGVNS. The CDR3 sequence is CASQGGAGGKETQYF. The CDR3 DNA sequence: TGTGCCAGCCAGGGAGGAGCGGGGGGAAAAGAGACCCAGTACTTC.

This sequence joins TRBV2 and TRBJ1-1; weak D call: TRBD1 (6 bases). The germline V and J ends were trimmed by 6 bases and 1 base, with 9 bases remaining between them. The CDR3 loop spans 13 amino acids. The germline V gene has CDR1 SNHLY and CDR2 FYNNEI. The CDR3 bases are TGTGCCAGCAGAGAGACAGGGAACACTGAAGCTTTCTTT. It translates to CASRETGNTEAFF.

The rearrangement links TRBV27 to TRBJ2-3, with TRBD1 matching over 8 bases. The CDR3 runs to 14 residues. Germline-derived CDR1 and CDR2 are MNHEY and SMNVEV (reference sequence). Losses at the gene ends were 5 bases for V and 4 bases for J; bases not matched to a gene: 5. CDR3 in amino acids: CASSLLDRADTQYF. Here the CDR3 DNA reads TGTGCCAGCAGTCTACTGGACAGGGCAGATACGCAGTATTTT.

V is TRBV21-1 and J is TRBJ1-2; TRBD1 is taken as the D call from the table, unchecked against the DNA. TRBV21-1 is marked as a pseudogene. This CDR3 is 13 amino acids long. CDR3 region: CASSFPCPYGYTF. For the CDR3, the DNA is TGTGCCAGCAGCTTCCCGTGCCCATATGGCTACACCTTC.

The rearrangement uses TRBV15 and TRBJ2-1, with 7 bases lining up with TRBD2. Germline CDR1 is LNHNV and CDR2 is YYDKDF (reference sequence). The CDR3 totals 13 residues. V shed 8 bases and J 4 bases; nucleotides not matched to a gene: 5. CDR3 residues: CATGAAGYNEQFF. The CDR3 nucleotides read TGTGCCACCGGGGCAGCGGGGTACAATGAGCAGTTCTTC.

The CDR3 DNA reads TGCGCCAGCAGGTTACAGGGGGCAGGGGAGACCCAGTACTTC. The encoded protein is CASRLQGAGETQYF. J is TRBJ2-5 and V is TRBV10-1; 9 nucleotides line up with TRBD1. The CDR3 has 14 amino acids. Germline CDR1 and CDR2: WNHNN and SYGVQD (reference sequence). The V segment lost 6 bases and the J segment 5 bases; nucleotides outside the gene matches: 7.

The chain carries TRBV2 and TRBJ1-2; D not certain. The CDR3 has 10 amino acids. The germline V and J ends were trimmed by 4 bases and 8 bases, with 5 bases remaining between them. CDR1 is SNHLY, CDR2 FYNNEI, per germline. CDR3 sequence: CASSAWGYTF. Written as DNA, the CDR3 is TGTGCCAGCAGTGCTTGGGGCTACACCTTC.

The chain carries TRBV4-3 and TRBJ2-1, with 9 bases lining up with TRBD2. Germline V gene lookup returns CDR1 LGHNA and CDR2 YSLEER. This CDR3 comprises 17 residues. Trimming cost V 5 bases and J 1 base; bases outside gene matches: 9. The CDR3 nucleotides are TGCGCCAGCAGCAATCCCAGTAGCGGGGGTTCCTACAATGAGCAGTTCTTC. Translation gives CASSNPSSGGSYNEQFF.

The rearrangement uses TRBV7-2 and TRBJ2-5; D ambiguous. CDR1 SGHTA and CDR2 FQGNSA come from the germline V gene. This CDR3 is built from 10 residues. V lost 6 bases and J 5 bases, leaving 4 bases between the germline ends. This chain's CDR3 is CASSTETQYF. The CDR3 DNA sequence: TGTGCCAGCAGTACGGAGACCCAGTACTTC.

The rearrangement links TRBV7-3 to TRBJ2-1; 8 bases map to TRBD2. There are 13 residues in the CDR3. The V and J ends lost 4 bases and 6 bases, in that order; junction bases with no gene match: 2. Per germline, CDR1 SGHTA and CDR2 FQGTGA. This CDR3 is CASSSTSGNEQFF. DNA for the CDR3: TGTGCCAGCAGCTCCACTAGCGGCAATGAGCAGTTCTTC.

Here the CDR3 DNA reads TGTGCCAGCAGTTACCTGCAGAATACGCAGTATTTT. As protein: CASSYLQNTQYF. The J gene is TRBJ2-3, the V gene TRBV6-2 or TRBV6-3; D gene unclear. Trimming cost V 2 bases and J 7 bases, with 7 bases left between them. CDR1 is MNHEY, CDR2 SVGEGT, per germline. The CDR3 is 12 residues long.

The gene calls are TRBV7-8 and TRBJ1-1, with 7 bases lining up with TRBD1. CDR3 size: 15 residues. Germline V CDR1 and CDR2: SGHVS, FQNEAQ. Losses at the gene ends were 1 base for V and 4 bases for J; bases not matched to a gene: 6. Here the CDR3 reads CASSLDSGGSTEAFF. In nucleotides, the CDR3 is TGTGCCAGCAGCTTAGATTCAGGGGGGAGCACTGAAGCTTTCTTT.

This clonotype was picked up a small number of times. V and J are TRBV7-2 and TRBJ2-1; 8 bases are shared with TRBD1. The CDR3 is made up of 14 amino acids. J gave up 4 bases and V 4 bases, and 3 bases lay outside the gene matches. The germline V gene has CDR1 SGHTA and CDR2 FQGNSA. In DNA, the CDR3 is TGTGCCAGCAGCTCGGACAGGGTATACAATGAGCAGTTCTTC. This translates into CASSSDRVYNEQFF.

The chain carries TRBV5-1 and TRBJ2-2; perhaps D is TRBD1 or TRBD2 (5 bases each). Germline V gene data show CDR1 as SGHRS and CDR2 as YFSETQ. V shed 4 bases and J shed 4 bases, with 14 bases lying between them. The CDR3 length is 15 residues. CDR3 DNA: TGCGCCAGCAGCCCCGTGGGGGTTCCCACCGGGGAGCTGTTTTTT. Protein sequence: CASSPVGVPTGELFF.

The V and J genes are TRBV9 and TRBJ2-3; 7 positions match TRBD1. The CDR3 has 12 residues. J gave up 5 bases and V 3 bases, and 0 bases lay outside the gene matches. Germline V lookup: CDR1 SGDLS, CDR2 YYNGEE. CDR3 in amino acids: CASSAGGDTQYF. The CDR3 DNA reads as TGTGCCAGCAGCGCAGGGGGAGATACGCAGTATTTT.

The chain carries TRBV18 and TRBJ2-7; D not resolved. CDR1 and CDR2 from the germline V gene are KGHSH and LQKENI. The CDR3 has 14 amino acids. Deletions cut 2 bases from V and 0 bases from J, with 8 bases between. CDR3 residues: CASSPEVVSYEQYF. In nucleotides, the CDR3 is TGTGCCAGCTCACCAGAGGTAGTCTCCTACGAGCAGTACTTC.

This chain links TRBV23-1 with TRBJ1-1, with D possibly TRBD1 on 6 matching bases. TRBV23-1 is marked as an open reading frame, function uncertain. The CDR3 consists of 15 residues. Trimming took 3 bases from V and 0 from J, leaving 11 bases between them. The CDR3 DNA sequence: TGCGCCAGCAGTCACCCGGACAGAGTGAACACTGAAGCTTTCTTT. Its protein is CASSHPDRVNTEAFF.